This T cell receptor beta chain was sequenced in a study of T-cell memory formation after mild COVID-19. TCRdb recomputed calls from the 5' RACE reads with MiXCR, one row per CDR3 protein. Found here are about 350,000 distinct CDR3 sequences, roughly 14% of them singletons; the top ten hold around 22%. Germline CDR1 and CDR2: PRHDT and FYEKMQ (reference sequence). The CDR3 length is 19 residues. V lost 1 base to trimming and J lost 1 base; unmatched junction nucleotides: 12. The clonotype comes from a man younger than 35 who had mild COVID-19 (a few samples of this study predate the infection). Cell type and time point are not known. The sample consisted of PBMCs or a T cell subset sorted from them (not recorded which). The rearrangement joins TRBV13 to TRBJ2-3; the match to TRBD1 covers 9 bases. CDR3 sequence (DNA): TGTGCCAGCAGCTTAGAAGGTGTGGGGACAGGGCACCGCACAGATACGCAGTATTTT. Translation gives CASSLEGVGTGHRTDTQYF. The full variable domain, completed using reference TRBV13 and TRBJ2-3, is AAGVIQSPRHLIKEKRETATLKCYPIPRHDTVYWYQQGPGQDPQFLISFYEKMQSDKGSIPDRFSAQQFSDYHSELNMSSLELGDSALYFCASSLEGVGTGHRTDTQYFGPGTRLTVL.